What follows are 29 T cell receptor beta chains derived from one specimen sequenced in a study of low-dose radiotherapy and immunotherapy resistance in tumors. TRAV and TRBV primers primed cDNA for both TCRalpha and TCRbeta. For amplifying TCRs, the PCR ran for about 20 cycles with Phusion, which was used together with a constant-region primer and the adapter on the V primers. MiXCR, applied by TCRdb to the reads, yields one record per CDR3 protein. Of tens of thousands of distinct CDR3 sequences listed, less than 40% are singletons. The time point is: before trial treatment. The input for sequencing was PBMCs, taken before treatment. Receptors originate from a female donor with ovarian cancer.

This clonotype was counted once. The rearrangement uses TRBV5-1 and TRBJ2-2; 7 bases align to TRBD1. Unmatched junction bases numbered 7, after V lost 0 bases and J lost 5 bases. The CDR3 is 16 amino acids. CDR1 and CDR2 (germline): SGHRS, YFSETQ. The CDR3 DNA sequence: TGCGCCAGCAGCTTGGCCGAACAGGGGTGGACCGGGGAGCTGTTTTTT. Its translation is CASSLAEQGWTGELFF.

With respect to this clonotype: With only one base between it and a far larger clone, this is likely a read error. The chain is built from TRBV12-3 or TRBV12-4 and TRBJ2-1; TRBD2 agrees at 8 bases. Losses at the gene ends were 4 bases for V and 9 bases for J; bases not matched to a gene: 14. This CDR3 contains 16 residues. CDR3 DNA: TGTGCCAGCAGTTCGTCGGGACAAGCGGGAGTGAGTGAGCAGTTCTTC. It codes for CASSSSGQAGVSEQFF.

This clonotype was detected many times. CDR3 coding DNA: TGTGCCAGCAAAACCTCATTGACGGGACGGGGGAATCAGCCCCAGCATTTT. The encoded protein is CASKTSLTGRGNQPQHF. The chain couples TRBV12-3 or TRBV12-4 to TRBJ1-5; maybe TRBD1 (5 bases). V shed 7 bases and J shed 4 bases, with 23 bases lying between them. This CDR3 region has 17 residues.

This clonotype was observed at least ten times. The chain recombines TRBV5-1 with TRBJ2-3; tentative D call: TRBD1 (7 bases). The length of the CDR3 is 14 residues. From germline, CDR1 is SGHRS and CDR2 YFSETQ. With 6 bases removed from V and 0 bases from J, the gap between germline ends came to 11 bases. CDR3 sequence reads: CASTEGASTDTQYF. CDR3 DNA: TGCGCCAGCACGGAGGGGGCGAGCACAGATACGCAGTATTTT. The variable domain in full, with the rest retrieved from reference TRBV5-1 and TRBJ2-3, is KAGVTQTPRYLIKTRGQQVTLSCSPISGHRSVSWYQQTPGQGLQFLFEYFSETQRNKGNFPGRFSGRQFSNSRSEMNVSTLELGDSALYLCASTEGASTDTQYFGPGTRLTVL.

This clonotype was observed at least ten times. The chain recombines TRBV18 with TRBJ2-1; 12 nucleotides agree with TRBD2. CDR3 length equals 15 residues. Germline V gene data show CDR1 as KGHSH and CDR2 as LQKENI. V shed 4 bases and J 8 bases; nucleotides not matched to a gene: 6. CDR3 in amino acids: CASSRTSGTWDEQFF. The DNA of the CDR3 is TGTGCCAGCTCACGGACTAGCGGGACTTGGGATGAGCAGTTCTTC.

This clonotype was seen repeatedly, ten times or more. In nucleotides, the CDR3 is TGCGCCAGCAGCTTGACAAGTAGCGGGAGTATGACCACCGGGGAGCTGTTTTTT. It is translated as CASSLTSSGSMTTGELFF. The rearrangement joins TRBV5-1 to TRBJ2-2, with 9 bases lining up with TRBD2. This CDR3 has 18 residues. Trimming took 1 base from V and 4 from J; bases not matched to a gene: 11. Germline lookup yields CDR1 SGHRS and CDR2 YFSETQ.

The CDR3: CASTSGAQKSYEQYF. The CDR3 DNA reads TGTGCCAGCACCTCGGGGGCACAGAAATCCTACGAGCAGTACTTC. The chain is built from TRBV12-3 or TRBV12-4 and TRBJ2-7; D is perhaps TRBD1 or TRBD2 (6 bases each). V gave up 7 bases and J gave up 1 base, with 17 bases separating them. The CDR3 covers 15 residues.

This clonotype was detected only once. The chain joins TRBV6-5 to TRBJ1-4; perhaps TRBD1 as D (6 bases). The CDR3 totals 12 residues. From germline, CDR1 is MNHEY and CDR2 SVGAGI. Trimming pared 7 bases from V and 7 bases from J, leaving 10 bases between. CDR3 nucleotide sequence: TGTGCCAGCAAACAGGGCAGTGAAAAACTGTTTTTT. Translation gives CASKQGSEKLFF.

This sequence joins TRBV26 and TRBJ2-5; the table's D call TRBD2 went unverified against the DNA. TRBV26 is listed as a pseudogene. The CDR3 length is 14 residues. In nucleotides, the CDR3 is TGTGCCAGCATGCCCTCCGGTGTCCAAGAGACCCAGTACTTC. Translating it yields CASMPSGVQETQYF.

This clonotype has ten or more counts. The rearrangement joins TRBV20-1 to TRBJ1-1; weak D call: TRBD1 (5 bases). This CDR3 comprises 14 residues. V lost 6 bases and J 1 base, leaving 15 bases between the germline ends. Germline CDR1 DFQATT, CDR2 SNEGSKA (reference sequence). The chain's CDR3 is CSARLRRGNTEAFF. In nucleotides, the CDR3 is TGCAGTGCCCGCCTTCGTAGGGGGAACACTGAAGCTTTCTTT.

This clonotype has a count of ten or more. V and J are TRBV4-2 and TRBJ2-1; D may be TRBD2 (5 bases). Germline lookup yields CDR1 LGHNA and CDR2 YNFKEQ. V gave up 0 bases and J gave up 5 bases, with 11 bases separating them. The CDR3 spans 15 residues. The CDR3 DNA follows: TGTGCCAGCAGCCAAGATGAGGGATTGAACAATGAGCAGTTCTTC. It is translated as CASSQDEGLNNEQFF.

The gene calls are TRBV15 and TRBJ2-4, with D possibly matching TRBD1 (6 bases). Germline V lookup: CDR1 LNHNV, CDR2 YYDKDF (reference sequence). Trimming took 0 bases from V and 4 from J, leaving 13 bases between them. This CDR3 comprises 16 residues. CDR3 region: CATSRDVRDRKNIQYF. CDR3 bases: TGTGCCACCAGCAGAGATGTAAGAGACAGGAAAAACATTCAGTACTTC.

This clonotype has a count of ten or more. The rearrangement joins TRBV7-9 to TRBJ2-3; D gene ambiguous. CDR1 and CDR2 from the germline V gene are SEHNR and FQNEAQ (reference sequence). Trimming cost V 5 bases and J 5 bases, with 23 bases left between them. This CDR3 has 17 amino acids. The chain's CDR3 is CASSPLRWPTTRDTQYF. CDR3 nucleotide sequence: TGTGCCAGCAGCCCTCTACGGTGGCCCACGACTCGAGATACGCAGTATTTT. Variable domain in full (rest from reference TRBV7-9 and TRBJ2-3): DTGVSQNPRHKITKRGQNVTFRCDPISEHNRLYWYRQTLGQGPEFLTYFQNEAQLEKSRLLSDRFSAERPKGSFSTLEIQRTEQGDSAMYLCASSPLRWPTTRDTQYFGPGTRLTVL.

This clonotype was observed many times. The rearrangement links TRBV20-1 to TRBJ2-7, with 7 bases lining up with TRBD2. The CDR3 extends over 14 amino acids. Trimming cost V 1 base and J 4 bases; bases outside gene matches: 7. Per germline, CDR1 DFQATT and CDR2 SNEGSKA (reference sequence). The chain's CDR3 is CSARATSSPYEQYF. The CDR3 DNA reads as TGCAGTGCTAGAGCGACTAGCTCACCTTACGAGCAGTACTTC.

The chain recombines TRBV6-4 with TRBJ2-3; D not certain. Germline V gene sequence: CDR1 MRHNA, CDR2 SNTAGT. The CDR3 spans 14 residues. V lost 2 bases, J lost 2 bases, and 8 bases lay in between. The DNA of the CDR3 is TGTGCCAGCAGTGACAGCGCTACCACAGATACGCAGTATTTT. Translated: CASSDSATTDTQYF.

This chain joins TRBV14 and TRBJ2-5; TRBD2 matches 8 bases. V lost 4 bases to trimming and J lost 5 bases; unmatched junction nucleotides: 9. This CDR3 has 15 residues. CDR1 and CDR2 (germline): SGHDN, FVKESK. The CDR3, as DNA: TGTGCCAGCAGCCCACCGGGACTAGTCGTGGAGACCCAGTACTTC. Translation: CASSPPGLVVETQYF.

The chain is built from TRBV27 and TRBJ1-5, with D possibly being TRBD1 (6 bases). V shed 6 bases and J shed 5 bases, with 11 bases lying between them. The CDR3 extends over 13 amino acids. From germline, CDR1 is MNHEY and CDR2 SMNVEV (reference sequence). The CDR3: CASSLNRDQPQHF. In DNA, the CDR3 is TGTGCCAGCAGCCTTAACAGGGATCAGCCCCAGCATTTT.

At least ten counts were recorded for this clonotype. The chain combines TRBV29-1 with TRBJ2-1; possibly TRBD1 or TRBD2 for D (5 bases each). With 4 bases removed from V and 7 bases from J, the gap between germline ends came to 5 bases. The germline V gene encodes CDR1 SQVTM and CDR2 ANQGSEA. The CDR3 spans 10 residues. The DNA of the CDR3 is TGCAGCGTTGGGGGGAATGAGCAGTTCTTC. It yields the protein CSVGGNEQFF.

This clonotype has ten or more counts. The chain employs TRBV7-9 and TRBJ2-3; the match to TRBD2 covers 10 bases. With 5 bases clipped from V and 1 base from J, the junction kept 6 bases outside the gene matches. The germline V gene encodes CDR1 SEHNR and CDR2 FQNEAQ (reference sequence). This CDR3 is built from 16 residues. Here the CDR3 reads CASSPQLAGGTDTQYF. In DNA, the CDR3 is TGTGCCAGCAGCCCCCAGCTAGCGGGAGGCACAGATACGCAGTATTTT.

This clonotype was seen only a few times. The rearrangement uses TRBV28 and TRBJ2-5; TRBD1 matches 9 bases. With V trimmed by 5 bases and J by 2 bases, 15 bases remained unmatched. Per germline, CDR1 MDHEN and CDR2 SYDVKM. The CDR3 is 18 amino acids. The CDR3 here is CASSPIIPGQGPQETQYF. CDR3 coding DNA: TGTGCCAGCAGTCCCATTATACCGGGACAGGGTCCGCAAGAGACCCAGTACTTC. Filled out from reference TRBV28 and TRBJ2-5, the complete variable domain reads DVKVTQSSRYLVKRTGEKVFLECVQDMDHENMFWYRQDPGLGLRLIYFSYDVKMKEKGDIPEGYSVSREKKERFSLILESASTNQTSMYLCASSPIIPGQGPQETQYFGPGTRLLVL.

This chain joins TRBV19 and TRBJ2-2; 8 bases fit TRBD2. From germline, CDR1 is LNHDA and CDR2 SQIVND (reference sequence). The CDR3 has 15 amino acids. J was trimmed by 4 bases and V by 9 bases; bases with no gene match: 10. This CDR3 is CASITGAGVTGELFF. The CDR3 DNA reads as TGTGCCAGCATAACAGGAGCGGGAGTCACCGGGGAGCTGTTTTTT.

The CDR3 sequence is CASSPGSDRGNGYTF. CDR3 DNA: TGTGCCAGCAGTCCTGGATCGGACAGGGGGAATGGCTACACCTTC. V is TRBV28 and J is TRBJ1-2, with 10 bases fitting TRBD1. V shed 5 bases, J shed 6 bases, and the junction held 9 bases outside the gene matches. Germline lookup yields CDR1 MDHEN and CDR2 SYDVKM. This CDR3 has 15 residues.

The chain is built from TRBV4-3 and TRBJ1-1; D not certain. The CDR3 extends over 16 amino acids. V lost 2 bases and J lost 0, with 13 bases in between. CDR1 LGHNA and CDR2 YSLEER come from the germline V gene. The CDR3, as DNA: TGCGCCAGCAGCCAACCCAAGACGCCGGTGAACACTGAAGCTTTCTTT. It specifies CASSQPKTPVNTEAFF.

This chain joins TRBV5-5 and TRBJ1-2; a weak D match, TRBD1 (5 bases). V was cut by 4 bases and J by 4 bases, with 17 bases left in between. Looked up from germline, CDR1 is SGHKS and CDR2 is YYEKEE (reference sequence). The CDR3 extends over 15 amino acids. CDR3 protein: CASSPQAGLAYGYTF. The CDR3 bases are TGTGCCAGCAGCCCACAGGCGGGGTTGGCCTATGGCTACACCTTC. The whole variable domain, remainder taken from reference TRBV5-5 and TRBJ1-2, is DAGVTQSPTHLIKTRGQQVTLRCSPISGHKSVSWYQQVLGQGPQFIFQYYEKEERGRGNFPDRFSARQFPNYSSELNVNALLLGDSALYLCASSPQAGLAYGYTFGSGTRLTVV.

At least ten counts were recorded for this clonotype. The CDR3 coding sequence is TGTGCCAGCGCTCCACCGGGACAGGGACCTAGGGGGGCCAACGTCCTGACTTTC. This sequence encodes CASAPPGQGPRGANVLTF. The V and J genes are TRBV6-2 or TRBV6-3 and TRBJ2-6; 9 bases agree with TRBD1. V shed 8 bases, J shed 4 bases, and the junction held 15 bases outside the gene matches. Germline loops: CDR1 MNHEY, CDR2 SVGEGT. This CDR3 spans 18 amino acids.

As to this clonotype: A far larger clone lies a single base away; this is likely a read error. This sequence joins TRBV7-9 and TRBJ1-1; D remains ambiguous. Looked up from germline, CDR1 is SEHNR and CDR2 is FQNEAQ (reference sequence). This CDR3 contains 14 residues. CDR3 nucleotides: TGTGCCAGCTGCTTAGTGTCGATGAACACTGAAGCTTTCTTT. Translation gives CASCLVSMNTEAFF. The full variable domain, with the rest looked up from reference TRBV7-9 and TRBJ1-1, is DTGVSQNPRHKITKRGQNVTFRCDPISEHNRLYWYRQTLGQGPEFLTYFQNEAQLEKSRLLSDRFSAERPKGSFSTLEIQRTEQGDSAMYLCASCLVSMNTEAFFGQGTRLTVV.

This clonotype was recorded a few times. The chain couples TRBV6-1 to TRBJ2-1; TRBD1 aligns across 7 bases. Germline assignment: CDR1 MNHNS and CDR2 SASEGT. Trimming removed 4 bases from V and 4 bases from J; junction bases left unmatched: 4. The CDR3 has 14 residues. CDR3 nucleotides: TGTGCCAGCAGTGGCCGGGACAGTTACAATGAGCAGTTCTTC. Translating gives CASSGRDSYNEQFF.

The chain combines TRBV2 with TRBJ2-4; D may be TRBD2 (5 bases). CDR3 length: 21 residues. The germline V gene encodes CDR1 SNHLY and CDR2 FYNNEI. V lost 1 base and J lost 1, with 26 bases in between. The CDR3 DNA reads as TGTGCCAGCAGTGAAGTTCCCGCGGGCCGGTATGGGTTTTCCGCCAAAAACATTCAGTACTTC. Encoded protein: CASSEVPAGRYGFSAKNIQYF.

This chain uses TRBV6-5 with TRBJ1-1; 11 bases line up with TRBD1. J lost 7 bases, V lost 7 bases, and 8 bases had no gene match. Per germline, CDR1 MNHEY and CDR2 SVGAGI. CDR3 length: 14 amino acids. In DNA form, the CDR3 reads TGTGCCAGCAACCAGGACAGGGGGCCGGTTGAAGCTTTCTTT. Protein sequence: CASNQDRGPVEAFF.